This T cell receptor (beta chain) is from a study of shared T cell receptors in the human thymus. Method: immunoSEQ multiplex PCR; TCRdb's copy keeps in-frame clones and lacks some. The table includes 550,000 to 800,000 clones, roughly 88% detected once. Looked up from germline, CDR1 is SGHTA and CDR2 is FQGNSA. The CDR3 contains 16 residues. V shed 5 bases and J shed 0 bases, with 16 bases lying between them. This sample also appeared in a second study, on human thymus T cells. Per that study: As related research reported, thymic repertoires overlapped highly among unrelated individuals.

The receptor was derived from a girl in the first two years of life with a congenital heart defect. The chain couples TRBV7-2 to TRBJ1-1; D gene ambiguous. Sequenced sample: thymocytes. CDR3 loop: CASSQEDLTMNTEAFF. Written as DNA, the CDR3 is TGTGCCAGCAGCCAAGAGGACCTGACTATGAACACTGAAGCTTTCTTT.